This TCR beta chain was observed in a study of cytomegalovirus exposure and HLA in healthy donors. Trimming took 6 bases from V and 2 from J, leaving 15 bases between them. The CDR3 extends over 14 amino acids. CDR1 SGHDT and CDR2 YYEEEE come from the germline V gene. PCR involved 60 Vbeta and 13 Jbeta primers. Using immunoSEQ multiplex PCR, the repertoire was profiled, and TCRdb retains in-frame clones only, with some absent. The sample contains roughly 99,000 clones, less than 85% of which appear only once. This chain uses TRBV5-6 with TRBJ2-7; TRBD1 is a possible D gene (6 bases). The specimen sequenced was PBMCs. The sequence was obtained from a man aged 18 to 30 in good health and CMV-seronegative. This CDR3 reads CASNTQGRAYEQYF. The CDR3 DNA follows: TGTGCCAGCAACACACAGGGAAGGGCCTACGAGCAGTACTTC.